A selection of T cell receptor beta chains follows, all from one sample in a study of cytomegalovirus exposure and HLA in healthy donors. Using immunoSEQ multiplex PCR, the repertoire was profiled, and TCRdb retains in-frame clones only, with some absent. This sample carries about 170,000 clones, around four fifths of them seen once, and the ten largest clones take under 2%. The sequenced sample consisted of PBMCs. The receptors shown here come from a woman under 30 in good health and CMV-seronegative. CDR3s include the opening cysteine and the closing phenylalanine or tryptophan. Fields, in order: V gene, CDR3 protein.

>TRBV6-6
CASSAPKGQSNTIYF
>TRBV5-8
CASSPKRGGSRGSYNEQFF
>TRBV30
CAWSLRLNTEAFF
>TRBV4-1
CASSQVPGGAYEQYF
>TRBV15
CATSRPQGGQPQHF
>TRBV5-1
CASFPQAGGYNEQFF
>TRBV28
CASSFYSGSGTDTQYF
>TRBV6-5
CASSYSTRHEQYF
>TRBV18
CASSPIDGGETQYF
>TRBV28
CASSLNSPRSYNEQFF
>TRBV6-1
CASSETSNTEAFF
>TRBV5-1
CASSLAGTGSYEQYF
>TRBV25-1
CASSVAGEWHNEQFF
>TRBV30
CAFDRNNSPLHF
>TRBV2
CASHSLIGYTF
>TRBV14
CASRPTLAGGINEQFF
>TRBV28
CASSATSGGGIGSYEQYF
>TRBV4-1
CASSQALQGISPLHF
>TRBV12-5
CASGLTGEMNTEAFF
>TRBV9
CASSPWSGVLTGELFF
>TRBV4-1
CASSHSPSGGSGELFF
>TRBV6-5
CASTPALTNEQFF
>TRBV11-2
CASSLNSQETQYF
>TRBV10-3
CAISEDSGRSEQYF
>TRBV19
CASAGVGNEQFF
>TRBV6-1
CASSEALGGVNQPQHF
>TRBV7-6
CASSLGSGYEQYF
>TRBV28
CASSRTSGSSNEQFF